Following are 2 T cell receptor beta chains from one sample sequenced in a study of CD8+CD57+ T cells in acquired aplastic anemia. Genomic DNA, the template, was used for profiling of the TCR beta VDJ and CDR3. TCRdb independently ran MiXCR on the reads; one entry per CDR3 protein. The data show 150,000 to 200,000 distinct CDR3 sequences, about three fifths seen once. The sequenced material came from sorted CD4+, CD8+, or CD8+CD57+ T cells (not recorded which) from PBMCs. Receptors originate from a human donor in good health.

This chain links TRBV20-1 with TRBJ2-1; no firm D call. Germline V gene data show CDR1 as DFQATT and CDR2 as SNEGSKA (reference sequence). This CDR3 has 14 amino acids. V lost 1 base to trimming and J lost 0 bases, with 7 bases between them. CDR3 region: CSARGEYSYNEQFF. The CDR3 region has the DNA TGCAGTGCTAGAGGCGAATACTCCTACAATGAGCAGTTCTTC.

This chain links TRBV25-1 with TRBJ2-5, with D possibly being TRBD1 (6 bases). CDR3 length: 13 residues. V was trimmed by 3 bases and J by 4 bases, leaving 9 bases between them. Germline CDR1 is MGHDK and CDR2 is SYGVNS. In DNA form, the CDR3 reads TGTGCCAGCAGTGAGGGGGCCGTAGAGACCCAGTACTTC. This translates into CASSEGAVETQYF.